This entry lists 24 T cell receptor beta chains sequenced from one sample in a study of beta chain features in type 1 diabetes. As every portion of the isolated RNA was reverse transcribed, the sequencing read expressed TCRB transcripts. TCRdb's table, derived via immunoSEQ multiplex PCR, lists solely in-frame clones and lacks some. The data show approximately 340,000 clones, around 16% seen once. Input material: naive CD4+ T cells from blood. These receptors came from a woman between 18 and 30 years old in good health.

The rearrangement joins TRBV6-1 to TRBJ1-1, with TRBD1 matching over 10 bases. Germline assignment: CDR1 MNHNS and CDR2 SASEGT. The CDR3 has 13 amino acids. Losses at the gene ends were 6 bases for V and 5 bases for J; bases not matched to a gene: 3. The CDR3, as DNA: TGTGCCAGCAGGAGACAGGGGGCAACTGAAGCTTTCTTT. Protein: CASRRQGATEAFF.

This clone was picked up a small number of times. This chain joins TRBV13 and TRBJ2-7, with D hard to call. The CDR3 is 11 amino acids. Between the trimmed V and J ends, which lost 4 bases and 3 bases, there was a span of 4 bases. Germline V gene lookup returns CDR1 PRHDT and CDR2 FYEKMQ (reference sequence). The CDR3 bases are TGTGCCAGCAGCTCCCACTACGAGCAGTACTTC. Protein product: CASSSHYEQYF.

The chain couples TRBV29-1 to TRBJ1-5; tentative D call: TRBD1 (6 bases). V gave up 6 bases and J gave up 1 base, with 13 bases separating them. The CDR3 totals 14 residues. In germline, CDR1 is SQVTM, CDR2 ANQGSEA. The CDR3 DNA follows: TGCAGCGTCGTCCAGGGGTTCAGCAATCAGCCCCAGCATTTT. It yields the protein CSVVQGFSNQPQHF.

The chain has TRBV30 and TRBJ2-1; TRBD2 is a possible D gene (6 bases). The CDR3 has 15 residues. V lost 2 bases, J lost 3 bases, and 14 bases lay in between. In germline, CDR1 is GTSNPN, CDR2 SVGIG (reference sequence). CDR3 loop: CAWSTGTLLYNEQFF. The CDR3 DNA sequence: TGTGCCTGGAGTACCGGGACTTTACTCTACAATGAGCAGTTCTTC.

This clone was counted a single time. The CDR3 bases are TGTGCCAGCTCACCACGCACAGGGGAAGCTTTCTTT. This translates into CASSPRTGEAFF. This chain joins TRBV18 and TRBJ1-1, with a tentative D call TRBD1 (6 bases). The CDR3 loop spans 12 amino acids. Trimming took 1 base from V and 8 from J, leaving 8 bases between them. Per the germline V gene, CDR1 is KGHSH and CDR2 is LQKENI.

This clone was detected only a few times. The V call is TRBV6-1, the J call TRBJ1-1, with 7 positions matching TRBD1. The ends lost 6 bases at V and 6 bases at J; junction bases unmatched: 10. The CDR3 is 14 amino acids. Germline V lookup: CDR1 MNHNS, CDR2 SASEGT. DNA of the CDR3: TGTGCCAGCAGCCTGACAGGGATAAACGCTGAAGCTTTCTTT. Encoded protein: CASSLTGINAEAFF.

V gene TRBV4-2 combines with J gene TRBJ1-2; D call uncertain. Between the trimmed V and J ends, which lost 0 bases and 4 bases, there was a span of 9 bases. In germline, CDR1 is LGHNA, CDR2 YNFKEQ. The CDR3 totals 14 residues. DNA of the CDR3: TGTGCCAGCAGCCAAGACCCACAGTCCTATGGCTACACCTTC. Protein product: CASSQDPQSYGYTF.

This clone was seen more than once but under ten times. This chain links TRBV30 with TRBJ2-7; 10 nucleotides agree with TRBD1. The CDR3 loop spans 15 amino acids. CDR1 and CDR2 from the germline V gene are GTSNPN and SVGIG (reference sequence). Unmatched junction bases numbered 7, after V lost 0 bases and J lost 5 bases. This CDR3 reads CAWSVLGTGDHEQYF. Written as DNA, the CDR3 is TGTGCCTGGAGTGTACTAGGGACAGGGGACCACGAGCAGTACTTC.

The rearrangement joins TRBV11-2 to TRBJ2-1; 11 bases agree with TRBD2. Germline trimming cut 6 bases from V and 5 bases from J; bases unmatched to any gene: 6. The length of the CDR3 is 15 residues. The germline CDR1 and CDR2 sequences are SGHAT and FQNNGV. In DNA, the CDR3 is TGTGCCAGCAGACTAGCGGGAGCGGGGAACAATGAGCAGTTCTTC. Its protein product is CASRLAGAGNNEQFF.

This clone was observed a few times. This chain uses TRBV30 with TRBJ2-7; 9 bases are shared with TRBD1. The CDR3 is 16 residues long. V was pared by 3 bases and J by 5 bases, with 14 bases of the junction left unmatched. Germline assignment: CDR1 GTSNPN and CDR2 SVGIG (reference sequence). Here the CDR3 reads CAWRTNPRDREDEQYF. Here the CDR3 DNA reads TGTGCCTGGAGGACTAACCCGCGGGACAGGGAAGACGAGCAGTACTTC.

This chain connects TRBV25-1 to TRBJ1-2, with TRBD1 matching over 8 bases. Germline V gene sequence: CDR1 MGHDK, CDR2 SYGVNS. The CDR3 extends over 15 amino acids. Trimming took 6 bases from V and 2 from J; bases not matched to a gene: 8. This CDR3 is CASSEKGTGNYGYTF. DNA for the CDR3: TGTGCCAGCAGCGAGAAGGGGACAGGCAACTATGGCTACACCTTC.

This clone was seen a handful of times. This chain connects TRBV27 to TRBJ2-5, with D unresolved. Germline lookup yields CDR1 MNHEY and CDR2 SMNVEV (reference sequence). Trimming took off 0 bases at V and 4 bases at J, with 9 bases between the two ends. The CDR3 loop spans 14 amino acids. CDR3 amino acids: CASSLSAIRETQYF. The DNA of the CDR3 is TGTGCCAGCAGTTTATCAGCGATCCGAGAGACCCAGTACTTC.

This clone was seen more than once but under ten times. The CDR3 nucleotides are TGCAGTGCTAGATCGGTAAATGAGCAGTTCTTC. Translation gives CSARSVNEQFF. The V and J genes are TRBV20-1 and TRBJ2-1; no clear D gene. This CDR3 is built from 11 residues. Trimming took 2 bases from V and 7 from J, leaving 6 bases between them. Per germline, CDR1 DFQATT and CDR2 SNEGSKA (reference sequence).

There are a few counts of this clone. The chain links TRBV30 to TRBJ2-7, with a tentative D call TRBD1 (7 bases). The CDR3 spans 19 residues. The V gene's germline CDR1 is GTSNPN and CDR2 SVGIG (reference sequence). Trimming stripped 0 bases from V and 0 bases from J, with 24 bases between. The CDR3 nucleotides read TGTGCCTGGAGTGTACTAGGGGCCAGGGGGGCAAGGGTCTCCTACGAGCAGTACTTC. This encodes CAWSVLGARGARVSYEQYF.

The rearrangement links TRBV29-1 to TRBJ1-2; 7 bases match TRBD1. This CDR3 spans 14 amino acids. Looked up from germline, CDR1 is SQVTM and CDR2 is ANQGSEA. The trim removed 6 bases at V and 2 bases at J, leaving 9 bases unmatched. CDR3 protein: CSVGGDSPNYGYTF. The CDR3 DNA reads as TGCAGCGTGGGTGGGGACAGCCCCAACTATGGCTACACCTTC.

The chain uses TRBV5-4 and TRBJ1-2; D may be TRBD1 (6 bases). The CDR3 is 16 amino acids. V shed 4 bases and J shed 5 bases, with 21 bases lying between them. CDR1 and CDR2 (germline): SGHNT, YYREEE (reference sequence). As DNA, the CDR3 is TGTGCCAGCAGCCCGGGGGGGGCCGCGGCTGAATATGGCTACACCTTC. Residues: CASSPGGAAAEYGYTF.

The table lists this clone with a few counts. V and J are TRBV18 and TRBJ2-1; 10 bases align to TRBD2. Trimming took 0 bases from V and 8 from J; bases not matched to a gene: 4. Germline assignment: CDR1 KGHSH and CDR2 LQKENI. The CDR3 runs 15 residues. CDR3 sequence (DNA): TGTGCCAGCTCACCACCTGCGCTAGCGGGAGATGAGCAGTTCTTC. Its translation: CASSPPALAGDEQFF.

This clone was counted only a few times. The chain combines TRBV15 with TRBJ2-1; 7 nucleotides match TRBD2. The CDR3 spans 17 residues. V dropped 0 bases and J dropped 9; count of bases not matched to a gene: 14. Germline loops: CDR1 LNHNV, CDR2 YYDKDF (reference sequence). The CDR3 region has the DNA TGTGCCACCAGCAGAGATAAACCGCTGGCGGGGGTAGGTGAGCAGTTCTTC. Its translation is CATSRDKPLAGVGEQFF.

V gene TRBV7-6 combines with J gene TRBJ2-1; 11 nucleotides agree with TRBD2. The CDR3 spans 15 residues. Losses at the gene ends were 4 bases for V and 5 bases for J; bases not matched to a gene: 4. The germline V gene encodes CDR1 SGHVS and CDR2 FNYEAQ. The CDR3 is CASSSGLAAHNEQFF. As DNA, the CDR3 is TGTGCCAGCAGCTCGGGACTAGCGGCCCACAATGAGCAGTTCTTC.

CDR3 sequence (DNA): TGTGCCAGCACCTACGGGACAGGGGGCTGGGAGCAGTACTTC. Its protein product is CASTYGTGGWEQYF. The rearrangement joins TRBV6-5 to TRBJ2-7; 12 bases are shared with TRBD1. CDR3 length equals 14 residues. Germline V gives CDR1 MNHEY, CDR2 SVGAGI. V lost 7 bases and J lost 7; bases outside the gene matches: 8.

There are a few counts of this clone. V and J are TRBV7-9 and TRBJ2-7; 10 positions agree with TRBD1. The CDR3 runs 16 residues. Germline trimming cut 4 bases from V and 2 bases from J; bases unmatched to any gene: 8. Germline V gene data show CDR1 as SEHNR and CDR2 as FQNEAQ (reference sequence). The CDR3 DNA sequence: TGTGCCAGCAGCTCAACAGACAGGGGGCTGACCTACGAGCAGTACTTC. Its protein is CASSSTDRGLTYEQYF.

This clone appeared a few times. The chain employs TRBV4-3 and TRBJ1-2; 7 bases are shared with TRBD1. This CDR3 comprises 14 residues. V was pared by 0 bases and J by 8 bases, with 6 bases of the junction left unmatched. Germline lookup yields CDR1 LGHNA and CDR2 YSLEER. In DNA, the CDR3 is TGCGCCAGCAGCCAAGACTCGGGACAGAAAGGCTACACCTTC. It codes for CASSQDSGQKGYTF.

The V and J genes are TRBV5-4 and TRBJ2-1, with D maybe TRBD2 (5 bases). V was cut by 1 base and J by 7 bases, with 9 bases left in between. Germline-derived CDR1 and CDR2 are SGHNT and YYREEE (reference sequence). The CDR3 is 13 amino acids. As DNA, the CDR3 is TGTGCCAGCAGCTTGACTAGTTTAAATGAGCAGTTCTTC. Its protein is CASSLTSLNEQFF.

The chain recombines TRBV7-9 with TRBJ2-3; D gene unclear. The CDR3 spans 13 residues. V was cut by 2 bases and J by 8 bases, with 11 bases left in between. CDR1 is SEHNR, CDR2 FQNEAQ, per germline (reference sequence). The CDR3 DNA reads TGTGCCAGCAGCTTAAGTACTTTAAGTACGCAGTATTTT. Protein sequence: CASSLSTLSTQYF.